This is a list of T cell receptor beta chains from one sample in a study of blood T cell repertoires in COVID-19. The table came from immunoSEQ multiplex PCR; TCRdb's copy has only in-frame clones and leaves some out. The sample consists of approximately 110,000 clones, more than 80% of them appearing once. The sample comprised peripheral blood. These receptors were taken from a woman between 65 and 79 years old with acute or convalescent COVID-19. The CDR3 runs from the conserved cysteine through the conserved F or W. The D gene is left open where the match is weak. The listing skips clone size in some rows; elsewhere it reads once, few, many or a size class.

>TRBD1|14|NA|TRBJ1-5|TRBV19
TGTGCCAGCCATACAGGGGGCTCCAATCAGCCCCAGCATTTT
CASHTGGSNQPQHF
>TRBD1|14|NA|TRBJ2-7|TRBV7-2
TGTGCCAGCAGCTTAGTAGGGGGCGCATACGAGCAGTACTTC
CASSLVGGAYEQYF
>NA|14|NA|TRBJ2-7|TRBV5-4
TGTGCCAGCAGCTTGGACGCGAGCTCCTACGAGCAGTACTTC
CASSLDASSYEQYF
>TRBD2|14|few|TRBJ2-7|TRBV9
TGTGCCAGCAGCGTAGGAGCTAGCGGGGGGCAACTATACTTC
CASSVGASGGQLYF
>TRBD2|15|NA|TRBJ2-1|TRBV19
TGTGCCACCACACCGGGACTAGCGGGAGTTGGTGAGCAGTTCTTC
CATTPGLAGVGEQFF
>NA|14|NA|TRBJ2-1|TRBV6-5
TGTGCCAGCAGTTACGACTCCTCCTACAATGAGCAGTTCTTC
CASSYDSSYNEQFF
>NA|14|NA|TRBJ2-1|TRBV7-9
TGTGCCAGCAGCTTATTGACGAGCCGGGGGGAGCAGTTCTTC
CASSLLTSRGEQFF
>TRBD1|17|NA|TRBJ1-2|TRBV28
TGTGCCAGCAGGGCGGGACAGGGGGAGAGGTCTAACTATGGCTACACCTTC
CASRAGQGERSNYGYTF
>NA|18|NA|TRBJ2-1|TRBV6-2/TRBV6-3
TGTGCCAGCAGTTACTCGATAGAGCAGGTGAACTCCTACAATGAGCAGTTCTTC
CASSYSIEQVNSYNEQFF
>TRBD1|19|NA|TRBJ1-3|TRBV3-1/TRBV3-2
TGTGCCAGCAGCCAAGTTTTCCCGGGACAGGCGATTCTGGGAAACACCATATATTTT
CASSQVFPGQAILGNTIYF
>NA|14|NA|TRBJ2-2|TRBV18
TGTGCCAGCTCGCCAGGAGGAGAGACCGGGGAGCTGTTTTTT
CASSPGGETGELFF
>NA|15|few|TRBJ1-5|TRBV5-1
TGCGCCAGCAGCTTGGACGGGGGGCTCAATCAGCCCCAGCATTTT
CASSLDGGLNQPQHF
>TRBD1|16|few|TRBJ2-6|TRBV19
TGTGCCAGTAGTAGACAGGGGTCAGGTGGGGCCAACGTCCTGACTTTC
CASSRQGSGGANVLTF